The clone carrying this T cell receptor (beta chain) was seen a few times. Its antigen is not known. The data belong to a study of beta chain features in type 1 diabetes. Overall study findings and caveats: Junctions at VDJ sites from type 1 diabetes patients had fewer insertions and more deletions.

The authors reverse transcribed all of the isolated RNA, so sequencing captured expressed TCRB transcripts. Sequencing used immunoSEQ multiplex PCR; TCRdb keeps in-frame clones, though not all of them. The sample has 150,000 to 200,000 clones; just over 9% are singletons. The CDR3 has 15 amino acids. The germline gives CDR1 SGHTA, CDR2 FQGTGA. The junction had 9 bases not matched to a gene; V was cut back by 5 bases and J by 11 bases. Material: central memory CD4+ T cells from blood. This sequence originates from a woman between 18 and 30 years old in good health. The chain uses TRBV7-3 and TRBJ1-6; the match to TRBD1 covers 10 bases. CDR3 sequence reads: CASSMAGQGMAPLHF. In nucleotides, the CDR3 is TGTGCCAGCAGCATGGCGGGACAGGGGATGGCACCCCTCCACTTT.